This TCR beta chain was sequenced for a study of low-dose radiotherapy and immunotherapy resistance in tumors. Study in general: Intravenous nivolumab 240 mg every two weeks plus ipilimumab 1 mg/kg every six weeks was given to patients. Every two weeks, one day ahead of radiation and immunotherapy, cyclophosphamide 200 mg/m2 was given (intravenously).

cDNA synthesis used a TRAV/TRBV-specific primer set for both chains. TCRs underwent 20 PCR cycles of amplification with a constant-region primer and V-primer adapter. TCRdb called the reads again in MiXCR, with one record for every CDR3 protein. The repertoire holds fewer than 20,000 distinct CDR3 sequences, with less than 85% as singletons. V was clipped by 4 bases and J by 3 bases; unmatched bases: 6. Looked up from germline, CDR1 is SGHDT and CDR2 is YYEEEE. The CDR3 is made up of 15 amino acids. The chain is built from TRBV5-6 and TRBJ1-2; TRBD1 matches at 10 bases. The TCR was taken from a human donor with advanced metastatic prostate, ovarian, gallbladder or colorectal cancer (not recorded which). This table probably holds off-target reads from a library built for another chain. Here the CDR3 reads CASSPGTGVDYGYTF. The CDR3 DNA reads TGTGCCAGCAGCCCGGGGACAGGGGTCGACTATGGCTACACCTTC.